The present TCR beta chain was sequenced within a study of OX40 agonist ivuxolimab in advanced cancers. Assay used: immunoSEQ multiplex PCR; TCRdb lists only in-frame clones, some missing. The sample includes tens of thousands of clones, approximately 80% seen only once; the top ten take 1.2% to 1.5%. This clone has more than one count but fewer than ten. One end of the junction is discordant with germline, which a read error may explain. The CDR3 spans 15 residues. Germline CDR1 SGHTA, CDR2 FQGNSA. The sequence was obtained from an adult with an advanced solid tumor such as melanoma, head and neck, liver or kidney cancer. The rearrangement uses TRBV7-2 and TRBJ2-7, with D maybe TRBD2 (8 bases). Sample: CD4+ or CD8+ T cells sorted from blood, taken in a trial of the OX40 agonist ivuxolimab. The CDR3 DNA is TGTGCCAGCAGCGTAGCGGGACAGAGCTCCTACGAGCAGTACTTC. It translates to CASSVAGQSSYEQYF.